This T cell receptor (beta chain) was obtained from a study of T cell responses to AZD1222 COVID-19 vaccine. V lost 4 bases to trimming and J lost 2 bases; unmatched junction nucleotides: 2. The CDR3 spans 13 residues. CDR1 and CDR2 from the germline V gene are MDHEN and SYDVKM. On this clone itself: What it binds is unknown. Other DNA variants within this sample encode the same CDR3.

General observations from the study: There were mostly white British donors and more females than males, and clonal diversity was possibly underestimated. No repertoire was sampled before or during the peak T cell response, only after it.

Sequencing used immunoSEQ multiplex PCR; TCRdb keeps in-frame clones, though not all of them. This sample has 150,000 to 200,000 clones; approximately 90% occur once, and the top ten carry under 7.5%. This TCR was recovered from an adult in good health. Sequences were derived from peripheral blood, sampled on day 0 of AZD1222 vaccination. The chain employs TRBV28 and TRBJ2-7; 7 bases fit TRBD2. CDR3 region: CASSSGGTYEQYF. The CDR3 region has the DNA TGTGCCAGCAGTTCGGGGGGTACCTACGAGCAGTACTTC.